The 2 T cell receptor beta chains below were found in one sample sequenced in a study of CXCR3-negative and CXCR3-positive naive CD8 T cells. Whole-study findings and limits: Naive cells positive for CXCR3 carried more hydrophobic TRB CDR3s than CXCR3-negative ones.

The antigens these receptors bind are not known. Researchers prepared the TRB cDNA libraries using 5' RACE with UMI labels. From its re-call of the 5' RACE reads, TCRdb lists each CDR3 protein once, without DNA. The sample is made up of approximately 100,000 distinct CDR3 sequences, and the top ten hold more than 0.35% of it. Sequenced: naive CXCR3+ CD8+ T cells from blood. The subset denotes: CD45RO-CCR7+CD27+CD95- naive CD8+ T cells expressing CXCR3 (TNR3+). These receptors were taken from a human donor in good health. Some clones in this sample may be carry-over from other donors' samples.

The chain links TRBV6-2 or TRBV6-3 to TRBJ1-1; the TCRdb D gene call, TRBD1, has no DNA to confirm it. Per the germline V gene, CDR1 is MNHEY and CDR2 is SVGEGT. The CDR3 spans 13 residues. The CDR3 sequence: CASSESGTPNTFF.

The genes are TRBV3-1 and TRBJ2-7; without DNA, the TCRdb call of TRBD2 cannot be checked. CDR1 LGHDT and CDR2 YNNKEL come from the germline V gene (reference sequence). The CDR3 contains 16 residues. The CDR3: CASSPPFRPGDGEQYF.